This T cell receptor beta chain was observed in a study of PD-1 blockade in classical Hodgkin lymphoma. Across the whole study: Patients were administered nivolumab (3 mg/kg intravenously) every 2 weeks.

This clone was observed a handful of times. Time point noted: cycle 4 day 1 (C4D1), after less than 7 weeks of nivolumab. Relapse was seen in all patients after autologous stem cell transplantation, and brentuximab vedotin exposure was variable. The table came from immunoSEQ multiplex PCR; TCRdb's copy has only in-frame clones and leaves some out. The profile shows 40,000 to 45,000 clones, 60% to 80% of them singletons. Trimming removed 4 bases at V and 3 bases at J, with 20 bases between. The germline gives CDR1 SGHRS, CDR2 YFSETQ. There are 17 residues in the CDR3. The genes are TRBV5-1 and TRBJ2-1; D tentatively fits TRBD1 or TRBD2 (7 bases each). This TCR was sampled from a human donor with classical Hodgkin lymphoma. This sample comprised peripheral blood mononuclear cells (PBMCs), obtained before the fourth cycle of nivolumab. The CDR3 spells CASSRGGRGPLYNEQFF. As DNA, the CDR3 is TGCGCCAGCAGCAGGGGAGGGAGGGGGCCCCTCTACAATGAGCAGTTCTTC.